The clone carrying this TCR beta chain was seen a few times. The antigen remains unidentified. The CDR3 sequence is 15 residues long. The V end was cut by 3 bases, the J end by 5 bases, with 14 bases between. The V gene's germline CDR1 is SGDLS and CDR2 YYNGEE. The data stem from a study of cytomegalovirus exposure and HLA in healthy donors. Study-wide findings and caveats: In a later analysis, HLA-associated beta chains showed higher expansion and lower generation probabilities than comparable chains.

The PCR used 60 Vbeta and 13 Jbeta primers. The repertoire was sequenced with immunoSEQ multiplex PCR; TCRdb's copy has only in-frame clones and lacks some. This table has some 110,000 clones, about three quarters appearing once. The receptor was derived from a woman aged 60-70 years in good health and CMV-seropositive. The chain employs TRBV9 and TRBJ1-4; D may be TRBD1 (5 bases). Material: PBMCs. The CDR3 DNA reads as TGTGCCAGCAGCGCTGGGGGAGGATGGAATGAAAAACTGTTTTTT. It codes for CASSAGGGWNEKLFF.